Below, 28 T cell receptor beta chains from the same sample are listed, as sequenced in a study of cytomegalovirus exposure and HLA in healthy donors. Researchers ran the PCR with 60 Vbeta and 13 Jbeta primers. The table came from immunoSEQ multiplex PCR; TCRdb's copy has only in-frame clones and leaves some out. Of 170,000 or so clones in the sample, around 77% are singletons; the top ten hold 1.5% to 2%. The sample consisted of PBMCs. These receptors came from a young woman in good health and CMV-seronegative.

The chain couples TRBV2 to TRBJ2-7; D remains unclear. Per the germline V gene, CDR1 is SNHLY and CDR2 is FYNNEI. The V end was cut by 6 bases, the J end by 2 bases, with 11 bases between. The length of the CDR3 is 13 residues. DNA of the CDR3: TGTGCCAGCAGCACGACTGTAGCCTACGAGCAGTACTTC. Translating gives CASSTTVAYEQYF.

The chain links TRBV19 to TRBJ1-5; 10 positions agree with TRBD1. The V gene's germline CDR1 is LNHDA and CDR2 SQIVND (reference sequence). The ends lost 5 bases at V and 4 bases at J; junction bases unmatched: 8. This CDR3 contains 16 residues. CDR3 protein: CASSGRDRGGNQPQHF. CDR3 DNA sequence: TGTGCCAGTAGTGGCCGGGACAGGGGTGGGAATCAGCCCCAGCATTTT.

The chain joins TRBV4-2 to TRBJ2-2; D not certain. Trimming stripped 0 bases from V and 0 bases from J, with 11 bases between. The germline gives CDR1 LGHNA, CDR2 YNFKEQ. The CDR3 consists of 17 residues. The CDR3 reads CASSQDLGVTNTGELFF. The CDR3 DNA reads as TGTGCCAGCAGCCAAGATCTAGGCGTAACGAACACCGGGGAGCTGTTTTTT.

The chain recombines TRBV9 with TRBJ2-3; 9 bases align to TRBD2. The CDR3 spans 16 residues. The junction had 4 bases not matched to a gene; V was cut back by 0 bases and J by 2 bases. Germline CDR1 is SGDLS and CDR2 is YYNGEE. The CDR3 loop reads CASSVVGLAYTDTQYF. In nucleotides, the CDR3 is TGTGCCAGCAGCGTAGTTGGACTAGCGTACACAGATACGCAGTATTTT.

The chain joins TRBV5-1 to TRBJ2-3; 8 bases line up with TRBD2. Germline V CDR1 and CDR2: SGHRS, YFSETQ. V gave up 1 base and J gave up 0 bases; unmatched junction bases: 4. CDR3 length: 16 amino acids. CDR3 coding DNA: TGCGCCAGCAGCTTGCGGGAGGGTTCTAGCACAGATACGCAGTATTTT. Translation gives CASSLREGSSTDTQYF.

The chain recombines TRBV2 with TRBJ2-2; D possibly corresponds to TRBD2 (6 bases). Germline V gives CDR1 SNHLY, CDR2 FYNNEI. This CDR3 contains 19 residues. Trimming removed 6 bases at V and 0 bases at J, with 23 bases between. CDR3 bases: TGTGCCAGCAGAGTGGTCAGATCGGAGGGGACGACGAACACCGGGGAGCTGTTTTTT. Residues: CASRVVRSEGTTNTGELFF.

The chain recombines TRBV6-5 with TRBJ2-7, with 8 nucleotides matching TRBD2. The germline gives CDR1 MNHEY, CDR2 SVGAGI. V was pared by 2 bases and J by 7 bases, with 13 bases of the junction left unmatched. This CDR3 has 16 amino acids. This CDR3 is CASSYGSGDIAREQYF. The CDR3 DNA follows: TGTGCCAGCAGTTACGGTAGCGGGGACATCGCTAGAGAGCAGTACTTC.

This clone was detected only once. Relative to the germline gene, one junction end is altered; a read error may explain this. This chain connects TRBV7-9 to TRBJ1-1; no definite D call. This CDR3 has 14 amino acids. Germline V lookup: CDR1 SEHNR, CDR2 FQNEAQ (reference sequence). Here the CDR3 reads CSSSPRAEGTEAFF. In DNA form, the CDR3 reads TGTTCCAGCAGCCCTCGGGCCGAGGGCACTGAAGCTTTCTTT. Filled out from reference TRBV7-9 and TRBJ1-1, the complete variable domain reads DTGVSQNPRHKITKRGQNVTFRCDPISEHNRLYWYRQTLGQGPEFLTYFQNEAQLEKSRLLSDRFSAERPKGSFSTLEIQRTEQGDSAMYLCSSSPRAEGTEAFFGQGTRLTVV.

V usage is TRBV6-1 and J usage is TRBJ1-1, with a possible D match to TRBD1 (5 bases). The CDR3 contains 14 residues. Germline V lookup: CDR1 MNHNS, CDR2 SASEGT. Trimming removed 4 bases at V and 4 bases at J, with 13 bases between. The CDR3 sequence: CASSGLTGGTEAFF. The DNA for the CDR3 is TGTGCCAGCAGTGGCCTTACCGGGGGCACTGAAGCTTTCTTT.

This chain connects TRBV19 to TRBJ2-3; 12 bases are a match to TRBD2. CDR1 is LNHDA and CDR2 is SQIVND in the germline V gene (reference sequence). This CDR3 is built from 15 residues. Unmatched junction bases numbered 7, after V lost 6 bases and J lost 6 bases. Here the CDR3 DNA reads TGTGCCAGTAGGCAAACTAGCGGGGGGTGGGATACGCAGTATTTT. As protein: CASRQTSGGWDTQYF.

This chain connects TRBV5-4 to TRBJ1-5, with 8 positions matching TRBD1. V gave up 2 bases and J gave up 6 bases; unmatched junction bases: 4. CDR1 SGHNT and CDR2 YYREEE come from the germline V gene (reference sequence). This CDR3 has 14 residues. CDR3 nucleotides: TGTGCCAGCAGCTTACAGGGGGAGGCTCAGCCCCAGCATTTT. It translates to CASSLQGEAQPQHF. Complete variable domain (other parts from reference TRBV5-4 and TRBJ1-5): ETGVTQSPTHLIKTRGQQVTLRCSSQSGHNTVSWYQQALGQGPQFIFQYYREEENGRGNFPPRFSGLQFPNYSSELNVNALELDDSALYLCASSLQGEAQPQHFGDGTRLSIL.

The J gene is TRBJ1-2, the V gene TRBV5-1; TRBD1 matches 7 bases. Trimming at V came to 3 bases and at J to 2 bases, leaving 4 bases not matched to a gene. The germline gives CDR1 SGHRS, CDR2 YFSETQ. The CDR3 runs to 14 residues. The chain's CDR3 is CASSSQTGNYGYTF. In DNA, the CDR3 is TGCGCCAGCAGCTCCCAGACAGGGAACTATGGCTACACCTTC.

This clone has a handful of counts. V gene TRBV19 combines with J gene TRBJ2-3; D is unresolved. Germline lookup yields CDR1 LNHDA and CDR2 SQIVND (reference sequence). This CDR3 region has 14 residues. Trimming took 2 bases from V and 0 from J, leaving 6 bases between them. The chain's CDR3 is CASSIQSSTDTQYF. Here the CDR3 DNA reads TGTGCCAGTAGTATACAGTCTAGCACAGATACGCAGTATTTT.

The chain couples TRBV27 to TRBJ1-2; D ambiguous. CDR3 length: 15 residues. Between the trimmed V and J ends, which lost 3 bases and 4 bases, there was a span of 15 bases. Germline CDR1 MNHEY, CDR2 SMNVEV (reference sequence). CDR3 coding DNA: TGTGCCAGCAGTTTTACGAAGACTGGTGGCTATGGCTACACCTTC. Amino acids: CASSFTKTGGYGYTF.

CDR3: CASSQPLGTGFSYEQYF. CDR3 nucleotide sequence: TGTGCCAGCAGCCAACCCCTGGGGACAGGCTTTTCCTACGAGCAGTACTTC. The rearrangement joins TRBV4-2 to TRBJ2-7; TRBD1 matches 8 bases. This CDR3 comprises 17 residues. V gave up 2 bases and J gave up 1 base; unmatched junction bases: 10. Germline CDR1 and CDR2: LGHNA and YNFKEQ.

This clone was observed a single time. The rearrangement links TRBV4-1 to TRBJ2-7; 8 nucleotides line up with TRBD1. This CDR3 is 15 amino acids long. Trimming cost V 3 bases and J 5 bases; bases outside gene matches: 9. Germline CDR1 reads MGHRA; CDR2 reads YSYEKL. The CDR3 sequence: CASSHNPGQGHEQYF. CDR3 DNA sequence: TGCGCCAGCAGCCACAACCCCGGACAGGGCCACGAGCAGTACTTC.

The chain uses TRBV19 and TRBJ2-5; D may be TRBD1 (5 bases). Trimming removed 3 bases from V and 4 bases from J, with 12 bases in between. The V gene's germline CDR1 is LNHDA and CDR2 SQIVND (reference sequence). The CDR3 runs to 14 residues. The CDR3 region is CASSIRQGGETQYF. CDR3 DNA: TGTGCCAGTAGTATTCGTCAGGGTGGAGAGACCCAGTACTTC.

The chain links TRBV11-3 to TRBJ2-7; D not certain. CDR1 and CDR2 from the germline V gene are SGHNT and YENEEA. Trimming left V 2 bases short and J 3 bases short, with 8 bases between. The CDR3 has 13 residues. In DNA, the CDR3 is TGTGCCAGCAGCTTATACACGTACTACGAGCAGTACTTC. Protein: CASSLYTYYEQYF.

The DNA of the CDR3 is TGTGCCAGCAGCTTGGGTAACAGGGTTCTGAAAGAGACCCAGTACTTC. It specifies CASSLGNRVLKETQYF. V is TRBV5-4 and J is TRBJ2-5; D is perhaps TRBD1 (6 bases). The germline gives CDR1 SGHNT, CDR2 YYREEE (reference sequence). The length of the CDR3 is 16 residues. Trimming removed 0 bases from V and 3 bases from J, with 15 bases in between.

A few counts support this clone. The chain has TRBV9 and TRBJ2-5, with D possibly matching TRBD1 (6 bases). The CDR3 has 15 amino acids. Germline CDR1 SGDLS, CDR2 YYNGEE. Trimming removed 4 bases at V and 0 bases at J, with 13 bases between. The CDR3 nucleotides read TGTGCCAGCAGCTCAGGGGCCCTATACCAAGAGACCCAGTACTTC. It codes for CASSSGALYQETQYF.

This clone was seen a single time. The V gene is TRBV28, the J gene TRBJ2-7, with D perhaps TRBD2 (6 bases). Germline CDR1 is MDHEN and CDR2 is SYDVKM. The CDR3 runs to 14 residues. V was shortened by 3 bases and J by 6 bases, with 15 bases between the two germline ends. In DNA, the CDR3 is TGTGCCAGCAGTTTTGCGGGGCGAAGCTCCGAGCAGTACTTC. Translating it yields CASSFAGRSSEQYF. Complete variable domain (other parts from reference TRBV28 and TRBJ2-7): DVKVTQSSRYLVKRTGEKVFLECVQDMDHENMFWYRQDPGLGLRLIYFSYDVKMKEKGDIPEGYSVSREKKERFSLILESASTNQTSMYLCASSFAGRSSEQYFGPGTRLTVT.

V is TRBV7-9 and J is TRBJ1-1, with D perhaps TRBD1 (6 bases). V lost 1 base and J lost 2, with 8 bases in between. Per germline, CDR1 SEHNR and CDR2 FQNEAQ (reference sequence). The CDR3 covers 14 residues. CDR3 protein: CASSLGDTNTEAFF. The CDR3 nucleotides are TGTGCCAGCAGCTTAGGGGACACAAACACTGAAGCTTTCTTT. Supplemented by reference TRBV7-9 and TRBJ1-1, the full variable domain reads DTGVSQNPRHKITKRGQNVTFRCDPISEHNRLYWYRQTLGQGPEFLTYFQNEAQLEKSRLLSDRFSAERPKGSFSTLEIQRTEQGDSAMYLCASSLGDTNTEAFFGQGTRLTVV.

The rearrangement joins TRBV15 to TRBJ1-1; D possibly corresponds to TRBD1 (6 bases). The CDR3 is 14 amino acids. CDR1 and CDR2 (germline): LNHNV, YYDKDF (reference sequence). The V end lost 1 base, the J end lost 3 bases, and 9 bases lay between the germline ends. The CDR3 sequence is CATSRVQGHTEAFF. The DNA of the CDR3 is TGTGCCACCAGCAGAGTCCAGGGGCACACTGAAGCTTTCTTT.

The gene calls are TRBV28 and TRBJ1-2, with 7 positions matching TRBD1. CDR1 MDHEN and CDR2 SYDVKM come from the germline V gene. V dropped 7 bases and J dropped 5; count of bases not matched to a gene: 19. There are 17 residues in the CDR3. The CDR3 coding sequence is TGTGCCAGCACTAGGGTCCTTTTCGGGACAGCATTATATGGCTACACCTTC. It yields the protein CASTRVLFGTALYGYTF.

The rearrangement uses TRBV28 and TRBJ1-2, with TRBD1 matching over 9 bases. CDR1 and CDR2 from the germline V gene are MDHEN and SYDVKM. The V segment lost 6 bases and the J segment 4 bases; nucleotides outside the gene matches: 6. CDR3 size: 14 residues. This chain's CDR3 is CASSQGQGVYGYTF. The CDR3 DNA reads TGTGCCAGCAGCCAGGGACAGGGAGTCTATGGCTACACCTTC.

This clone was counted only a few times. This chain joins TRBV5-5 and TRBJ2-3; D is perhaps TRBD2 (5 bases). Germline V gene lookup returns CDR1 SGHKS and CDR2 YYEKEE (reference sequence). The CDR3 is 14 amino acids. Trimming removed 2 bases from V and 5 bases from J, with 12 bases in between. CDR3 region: CASSLGRGIDTQYF. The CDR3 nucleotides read TGTGCCAGCAGCTTAGGACGGGGAATAGATACGCAGTATTTT.

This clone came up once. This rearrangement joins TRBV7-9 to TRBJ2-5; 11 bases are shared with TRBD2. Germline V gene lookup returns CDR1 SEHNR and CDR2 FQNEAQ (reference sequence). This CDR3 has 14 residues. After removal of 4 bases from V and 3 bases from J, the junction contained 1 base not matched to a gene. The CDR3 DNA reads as TGTGCCAGCAGCTGGGGACTAGCGGAAGAGACCCAGTACTTC. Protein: CASSWGLAEETQYF. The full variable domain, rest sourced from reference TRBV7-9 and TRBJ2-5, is DTGVSQNPRHKITKRGQNVTFRCDPISEHNRLYWYRQTLGQGPEFLTYFQNEAQLEKSRLLSDRFSAERPKGSFSTLEIQRTEQGDSAMYLCASSWGLAEETQYFGPGTRLLVL.

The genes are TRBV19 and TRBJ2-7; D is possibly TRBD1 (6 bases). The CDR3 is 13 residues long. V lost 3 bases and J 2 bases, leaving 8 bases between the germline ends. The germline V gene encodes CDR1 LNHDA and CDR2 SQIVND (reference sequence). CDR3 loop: CASSMDSTYEQYF. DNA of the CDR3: TGTGCCAGTAGTATGGACAGTACCTACGAGCAGTACTTC.